This entry concerns a single T cell receptor beta chain. The germline V gene encodes CDR1 SGHTA and CDR2 FQGNSA. V lost 5 bases to trimming and J lost 8 bases, with 27 bases between them. The CDR3 contains 17 residues. The data originate from a study of early T cells in non-severe SARS-CoV-2 infection. MiXCR was run by TCRdb on the 5' RACE reads, yielding one entry per CDR3 protein. The profile covers roughly 40,000 distinct CDR3 sequences, with approximately 12% appearing a single time and about 16% taken by the ten largest. This sequence was found in an adult who was a healthcare worker with PCR-confirmed SARS-CoV-2 infection or an uninfected control (not recorded which). The sequenced material came from whole blood. V gene TRBV7-2 combines with J gene TRBJ1-2; no definite D call. This CDR3 is CASSPSRAGITLPGYTF. For the CDR3, the DNA is TGTGCCAGCAGCCCCAGCCGGGCGGGGATAACCTTACCAGGCTACACCTTC.